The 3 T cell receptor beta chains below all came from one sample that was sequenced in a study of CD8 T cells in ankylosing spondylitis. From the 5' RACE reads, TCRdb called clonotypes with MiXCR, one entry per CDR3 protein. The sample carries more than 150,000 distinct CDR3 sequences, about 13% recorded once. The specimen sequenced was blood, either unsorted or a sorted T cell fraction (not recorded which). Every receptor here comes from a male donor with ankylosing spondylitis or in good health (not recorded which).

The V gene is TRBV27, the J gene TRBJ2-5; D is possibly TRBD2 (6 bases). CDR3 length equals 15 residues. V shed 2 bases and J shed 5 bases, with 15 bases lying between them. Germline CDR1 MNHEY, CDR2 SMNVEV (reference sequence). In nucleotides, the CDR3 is TGTGCCAGCAGTTTAGAGGGAGGAGGTTACGAGACCCAGTACTTC. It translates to CASSLEGGGYETQYF.

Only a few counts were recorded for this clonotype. Here the CDR3 reads CASSLGGGLTTNEKLFF. The CDR3 bases are TGCGCCAGCAGCCTAGGCGGAGGTCTAACAACTAATGAAAAACTGTTTTTT. The V and J genes are TRBV5-1 and TRBJ1-4; D not resolved. Trimming stripped 4 bases from V and 0 bases from J, with 16 bases between. The germline V gene has CDR1 SGHRS and CDR2 YFSETQ. The CDR3 is 17 amino acids. Supplemented by reference TRBV5-1 and TRBJ1-4, the full variable domain reads KAGVTQTPRYLIKTRGQQVTLSCSPISGHRSVSWYQQTPGQGLQFLFEYFSETQRNKGNFPGRFSGRQFSNSRSEMNVSTLELGDSALYLCASSLGGGLTTNEKLFFGSGTQLSVL.

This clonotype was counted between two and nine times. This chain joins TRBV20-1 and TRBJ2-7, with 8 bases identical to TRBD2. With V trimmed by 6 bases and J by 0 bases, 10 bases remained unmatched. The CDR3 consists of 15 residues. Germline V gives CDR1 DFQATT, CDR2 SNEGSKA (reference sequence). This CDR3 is CSAEEAGDLSYEQYF. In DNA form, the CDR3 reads TGCAGTGCCGAAGAAGCGGGAGACCTCTCCTACGAGCAGTACTTC.